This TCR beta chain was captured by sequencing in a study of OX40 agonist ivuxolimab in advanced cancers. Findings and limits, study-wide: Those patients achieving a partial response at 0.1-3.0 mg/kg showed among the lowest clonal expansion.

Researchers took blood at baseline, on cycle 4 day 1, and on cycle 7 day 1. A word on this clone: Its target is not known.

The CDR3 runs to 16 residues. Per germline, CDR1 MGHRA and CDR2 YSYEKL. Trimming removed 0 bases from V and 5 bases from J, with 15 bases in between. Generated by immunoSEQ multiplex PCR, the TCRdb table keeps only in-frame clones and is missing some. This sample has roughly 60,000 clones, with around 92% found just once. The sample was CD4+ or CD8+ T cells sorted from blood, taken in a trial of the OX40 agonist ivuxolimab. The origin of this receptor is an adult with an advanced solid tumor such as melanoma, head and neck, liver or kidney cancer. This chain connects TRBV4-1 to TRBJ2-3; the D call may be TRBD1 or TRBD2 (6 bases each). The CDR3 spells CASSQEERGVGDTQYF. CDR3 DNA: TGCGCCAGCAGCCAAGAGGAGAGGGGGGTTGGAGATACGCAGTATTTT.